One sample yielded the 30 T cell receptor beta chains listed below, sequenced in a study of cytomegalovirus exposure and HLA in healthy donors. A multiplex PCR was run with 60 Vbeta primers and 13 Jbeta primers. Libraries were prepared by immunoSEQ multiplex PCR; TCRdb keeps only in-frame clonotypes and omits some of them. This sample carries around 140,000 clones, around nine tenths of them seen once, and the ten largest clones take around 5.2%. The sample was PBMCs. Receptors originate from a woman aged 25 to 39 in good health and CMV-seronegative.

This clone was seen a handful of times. Here the CDR3 reads CASSEVEWTEAFF. The CDR3 bases are TGTGCCAGCAGTGAAGTGGAGTGGACTGAAGCTTTCTTT. This sequence joins TRBV6-1 and TRBJ1-1; unclear D gene. Germline values: CDR1 MNHNS, CDR2 SASEGT. The V gene lost 1 base and the J gene lost 5 bases, with 8 bases spanning the gap. There are 13 residues in the CDR3.

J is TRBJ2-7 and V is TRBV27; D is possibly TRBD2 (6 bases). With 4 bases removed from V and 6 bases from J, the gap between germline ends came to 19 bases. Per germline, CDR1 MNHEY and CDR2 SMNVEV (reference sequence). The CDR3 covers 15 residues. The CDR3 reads CASSSQLAYGLEQYF. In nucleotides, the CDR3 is TGTGCCAGCAGTTCTCAACTAGCCTATGGGCTCGAGCAGTACTTC.

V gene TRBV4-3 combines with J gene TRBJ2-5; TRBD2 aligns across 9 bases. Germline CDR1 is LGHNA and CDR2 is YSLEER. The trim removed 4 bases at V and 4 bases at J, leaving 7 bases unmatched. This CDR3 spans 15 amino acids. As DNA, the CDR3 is TGCGCCAGCAGCCCTGGCGGGGGGGCAGGAGAGACCCAGTACTTC. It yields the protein CASSPGGGAGETQYF.

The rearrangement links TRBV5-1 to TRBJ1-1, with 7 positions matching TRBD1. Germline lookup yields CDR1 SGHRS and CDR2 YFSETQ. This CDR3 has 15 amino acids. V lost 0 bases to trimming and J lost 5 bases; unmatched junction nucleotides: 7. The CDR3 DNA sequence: TGCGCCAGCAGCTTGGGGGGGACAGTTGATACTGAAGCTTTCTTT. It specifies CASSLGGTVDTEAFF.

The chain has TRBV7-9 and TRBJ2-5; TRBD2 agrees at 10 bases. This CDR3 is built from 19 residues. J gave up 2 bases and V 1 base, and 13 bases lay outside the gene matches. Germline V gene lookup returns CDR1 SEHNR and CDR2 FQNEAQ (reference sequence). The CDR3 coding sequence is TGTGCCAGCAGCTTAGGTCGTAGCGGGGGGCTCTTCCAGCAAGAGACCCAGTACTTC. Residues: CASSLGRSGGLFQQETQYF.

The CDR3 region has the DNA TGTGCCAGCAGTTCCCTTCCTAGCGCCACCGGGGAGCTGTTTTTT. As protein: CASSSLPSATGELFF. This rearrangement joins TRBV27 to TRBJ2-2, with a tentative D call TRBD2 (6 bases). The V gene lost 4 bases and the J gene lost 4 bases, with 13 bases spanning the gap. This CDR3 region has 15 residues. Looked up from germline, CDR1 is MNHEY and CDR2 is SMNVEV (reference sequence).

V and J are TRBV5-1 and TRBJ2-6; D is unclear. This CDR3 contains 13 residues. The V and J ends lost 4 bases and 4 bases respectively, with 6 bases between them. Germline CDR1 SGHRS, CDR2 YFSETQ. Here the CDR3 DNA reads TGCGCCAGCAGCCCGAGGGGGGCCAACGTCCTGACTTTC. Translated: CASSPRGANVLTF.

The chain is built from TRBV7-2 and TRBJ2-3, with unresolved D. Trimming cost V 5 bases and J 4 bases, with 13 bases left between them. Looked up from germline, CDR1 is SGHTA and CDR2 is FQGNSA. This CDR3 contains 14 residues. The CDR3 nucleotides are TGTGCCAGCAGCAGCGTCTTTTCGGCAGATACGCAGTATTTT. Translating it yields CASSSVFSADTQYF. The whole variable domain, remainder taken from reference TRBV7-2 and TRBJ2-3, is GAGVSQSPSNKVTEKGKDVELRCDPISGHTALYWYRQSLGQGLEFLIYFQGNSAPDKSGLPSDRFSAERTGGSVSTLTIQRTQQEDSAVYLCASSSVFSADTQYFGPGTRLTVL.

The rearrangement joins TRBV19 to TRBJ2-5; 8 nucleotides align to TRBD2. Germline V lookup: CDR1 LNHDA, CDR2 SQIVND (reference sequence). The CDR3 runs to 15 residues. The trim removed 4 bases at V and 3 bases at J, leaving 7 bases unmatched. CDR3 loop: CASSKAGTREETQYF. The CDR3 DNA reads TGTGCCAGTAGTAAAGCCGGGACTAGAGAAGAGACCCAGTACTTC.

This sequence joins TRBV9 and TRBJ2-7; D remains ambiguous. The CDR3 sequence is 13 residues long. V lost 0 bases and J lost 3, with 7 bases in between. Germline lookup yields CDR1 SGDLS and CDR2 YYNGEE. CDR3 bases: TGTGCCAGCAGCGTAGGTGTGTACTACGAGCAGTACTTC. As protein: CASSVGVYYEQYF.

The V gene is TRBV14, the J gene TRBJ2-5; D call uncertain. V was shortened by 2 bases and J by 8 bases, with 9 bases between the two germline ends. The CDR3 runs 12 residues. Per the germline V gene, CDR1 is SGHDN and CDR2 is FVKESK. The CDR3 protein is CASSQFSFTQYF. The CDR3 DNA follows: TGTGCCAGCAGCCAATTTTCGTTTACCCAGTACTTC.

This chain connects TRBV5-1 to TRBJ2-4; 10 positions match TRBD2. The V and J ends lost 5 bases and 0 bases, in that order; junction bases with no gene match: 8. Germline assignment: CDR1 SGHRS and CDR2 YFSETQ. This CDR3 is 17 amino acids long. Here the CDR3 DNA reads TGCGCCAGCAGTCCGGCTAGCGGGAGTCTAGCCAAAAACATTCAGTACTTC. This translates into CASSPASGSLAKNIQYF. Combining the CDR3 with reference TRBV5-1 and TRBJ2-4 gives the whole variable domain KAGVTQTPRYLIKTRGQQVTLSCSPISGHRSVSWYQQTPGQGLQFLFEYFSETQRNKGNFPGRFSGRQFSNSRSEMNVSTLELGDSALYLCASSPASGSLAKNIQYFGAGTRLSVL.

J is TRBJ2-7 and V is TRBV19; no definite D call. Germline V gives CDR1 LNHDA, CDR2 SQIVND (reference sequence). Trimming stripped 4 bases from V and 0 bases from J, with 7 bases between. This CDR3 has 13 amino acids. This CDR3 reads CASSNQVSYEQYF. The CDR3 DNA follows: TGTGCCAGTAGTAATCAGGTCTCCTACGAGCAGTACTTC.

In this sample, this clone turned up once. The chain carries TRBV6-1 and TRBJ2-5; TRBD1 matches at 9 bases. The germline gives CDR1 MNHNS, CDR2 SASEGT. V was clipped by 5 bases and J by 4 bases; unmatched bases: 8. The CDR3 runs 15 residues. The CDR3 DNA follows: TGTGCCAGCAGTAACCGACAGGGGGATCCAGAGACCCAGTACTTC. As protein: CASSNRQGDPETQYF.

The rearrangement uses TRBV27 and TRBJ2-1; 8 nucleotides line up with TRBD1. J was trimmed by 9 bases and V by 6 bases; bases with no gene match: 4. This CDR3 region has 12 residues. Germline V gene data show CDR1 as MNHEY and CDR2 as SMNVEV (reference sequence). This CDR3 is CASSAGGAEQFF. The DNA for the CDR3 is TGTGCCAGCAGCGCAGGGGGCGCTGAGCAGTTCTTC.

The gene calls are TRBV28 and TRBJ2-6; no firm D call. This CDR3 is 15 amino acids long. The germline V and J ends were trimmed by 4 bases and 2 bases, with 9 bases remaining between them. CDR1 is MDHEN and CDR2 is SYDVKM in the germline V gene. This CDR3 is CASSSLAAGANVLTF. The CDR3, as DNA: TGTGCCAGCAGTTCCCTGGCCGCTGGGGCCAACGTCCTGACTTTC. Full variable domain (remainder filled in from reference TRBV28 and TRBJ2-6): DVKVTQSSRYLVKRTGEKVFLECVQDMDHENMFWYRQDPGLGLRLIYFSYDVKMKEKGDIPEGYSVSREKKERFSLILESASTNQTSMYLCASSSLAAGANVLTFGAGSRLTVL.

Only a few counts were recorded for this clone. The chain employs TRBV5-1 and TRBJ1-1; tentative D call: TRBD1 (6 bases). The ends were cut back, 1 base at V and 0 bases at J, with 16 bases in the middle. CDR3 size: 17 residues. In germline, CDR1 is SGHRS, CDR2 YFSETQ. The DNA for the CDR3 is TGCGCCAGCAGCTTGACCAGGGGAGCTAGATTGAACACTGAAGCTTTCTTT. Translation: CASSLTRGARLNTEAFF.

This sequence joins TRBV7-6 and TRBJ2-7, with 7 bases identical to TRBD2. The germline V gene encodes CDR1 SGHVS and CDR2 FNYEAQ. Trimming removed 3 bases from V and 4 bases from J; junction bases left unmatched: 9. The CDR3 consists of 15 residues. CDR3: CASSFGGSLSYEQYF. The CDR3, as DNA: TGTGCCAGCAGCTTCGGGGGGAGCTTGTCATACGAGCAGTACTTC.

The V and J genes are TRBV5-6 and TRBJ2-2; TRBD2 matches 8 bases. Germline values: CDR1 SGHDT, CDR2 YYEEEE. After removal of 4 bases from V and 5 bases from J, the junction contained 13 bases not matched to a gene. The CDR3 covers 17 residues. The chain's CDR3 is CASSEMTSVKVTGELFF. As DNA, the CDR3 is TGTGCCAGCAGCGAGATGACTAGCGTGAAGGTTACCGGGGAGCTGTTTTTT.

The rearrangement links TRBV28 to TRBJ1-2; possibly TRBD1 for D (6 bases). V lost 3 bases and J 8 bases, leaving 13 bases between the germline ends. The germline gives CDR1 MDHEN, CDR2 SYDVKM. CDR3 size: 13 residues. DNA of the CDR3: TGTGCCAGCAGTTTCTTCCTGACAGGAGGCTACACCTTC. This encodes CASSFFLTGGYTF.

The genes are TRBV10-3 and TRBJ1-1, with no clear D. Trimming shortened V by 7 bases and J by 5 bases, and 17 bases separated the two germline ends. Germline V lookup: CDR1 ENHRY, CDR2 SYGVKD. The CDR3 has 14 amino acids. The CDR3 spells CAIKVAGIGTEAFF. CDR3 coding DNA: TGTGCCATCAAGGTGGCGGGAATAGGAACTGAAGCTTTCTTT.

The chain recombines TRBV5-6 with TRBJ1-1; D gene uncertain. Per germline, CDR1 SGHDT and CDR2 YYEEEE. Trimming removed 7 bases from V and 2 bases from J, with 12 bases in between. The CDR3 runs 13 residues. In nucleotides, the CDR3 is TGTGCCAGCTCTACAGCCGGAAACACTGAAGCTTTCTTT. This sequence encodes CASSTAGNTEAFF.

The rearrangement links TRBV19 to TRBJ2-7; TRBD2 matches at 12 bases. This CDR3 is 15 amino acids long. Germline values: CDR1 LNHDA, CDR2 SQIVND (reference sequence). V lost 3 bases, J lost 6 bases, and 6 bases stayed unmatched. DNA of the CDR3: TGTGCCAGTAGTATCGGACTAGCGGGATTCTCCGAGCAGTACTTC. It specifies CASSIGLAGFSEQYF.

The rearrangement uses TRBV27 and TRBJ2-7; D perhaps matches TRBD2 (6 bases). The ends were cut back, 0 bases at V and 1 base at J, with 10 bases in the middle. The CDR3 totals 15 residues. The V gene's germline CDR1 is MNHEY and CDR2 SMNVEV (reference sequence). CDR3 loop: CASSLSAGGSYEQYF. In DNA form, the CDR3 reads TGTGCCAGCAGTTTATCGGCTGGGGGGTCCTACGAGCAGTACTTC.

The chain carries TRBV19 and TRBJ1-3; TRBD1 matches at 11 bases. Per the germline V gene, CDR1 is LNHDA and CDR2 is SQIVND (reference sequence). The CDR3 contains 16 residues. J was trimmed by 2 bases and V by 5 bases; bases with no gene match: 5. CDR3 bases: TGTGCCAGTAGTGACCCGGGACAGGGGGCTGGAAACACCATATATTTT. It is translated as CASSDPGQGAGNTIYF. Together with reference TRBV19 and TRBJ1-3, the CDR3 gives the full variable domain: DGGITQSPKYLFRKEGQNVTLSCEQNLNHDAMYWYRQDPGQGLRLIYYSQIVNDFQKGDIAEGYSVSREKKESFPLTVTSAQKNPTAFYLCASSDPGQGAGNTIYFGEGSWLTVV.

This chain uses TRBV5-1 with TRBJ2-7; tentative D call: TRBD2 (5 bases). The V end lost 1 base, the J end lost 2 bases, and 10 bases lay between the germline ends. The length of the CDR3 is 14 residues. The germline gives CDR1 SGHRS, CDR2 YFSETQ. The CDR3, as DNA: TGCGCCAGCAGCTTGAGCGGTGGTACCTACGAGCAGTACTTC. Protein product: CASSLSGGTYEQYF.

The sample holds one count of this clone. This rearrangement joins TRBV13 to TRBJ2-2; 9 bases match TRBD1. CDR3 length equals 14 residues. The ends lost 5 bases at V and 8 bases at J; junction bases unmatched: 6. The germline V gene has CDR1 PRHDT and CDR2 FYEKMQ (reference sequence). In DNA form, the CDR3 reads TGTGCCAGCAGCATCGACAGGGGGGGAGGGGAGCTGTTTTTT. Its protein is CASSIDRGGGELFF.

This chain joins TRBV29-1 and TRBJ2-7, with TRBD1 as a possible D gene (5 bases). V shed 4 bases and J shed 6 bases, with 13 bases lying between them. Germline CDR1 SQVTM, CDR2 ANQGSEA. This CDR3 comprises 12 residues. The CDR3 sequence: CSVVGQGGEQYF. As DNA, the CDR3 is TGCAGCGTTGTTGGGCAGGGCGGCGAGCAGTACTTC.

DNA for the CDR3: TGTGCCAGCAGTTTATCGGGCCGAACCGCGTCCTACGAGCAGTACTTC. This gives the protein CASSLSGRTASYEQYF. The V gene is TRBV27, the J gene TRBJ2-5; D unresolved. The DNA end is a closer match to TRBJ2-7, so the J assignment may be wrong. Germline-derived CDR1 and CDR2 are MNHEY and SMNVEV (reference sequence). The CDR3 is 16 amino acids.

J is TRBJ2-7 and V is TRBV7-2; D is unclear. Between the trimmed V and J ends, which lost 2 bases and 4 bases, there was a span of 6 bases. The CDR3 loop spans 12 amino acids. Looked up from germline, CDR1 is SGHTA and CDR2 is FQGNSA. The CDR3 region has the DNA TGTGCCAGCAGCTTAACATCTTACGAGCAGTACTTC. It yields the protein CASSLTSYEQYF.